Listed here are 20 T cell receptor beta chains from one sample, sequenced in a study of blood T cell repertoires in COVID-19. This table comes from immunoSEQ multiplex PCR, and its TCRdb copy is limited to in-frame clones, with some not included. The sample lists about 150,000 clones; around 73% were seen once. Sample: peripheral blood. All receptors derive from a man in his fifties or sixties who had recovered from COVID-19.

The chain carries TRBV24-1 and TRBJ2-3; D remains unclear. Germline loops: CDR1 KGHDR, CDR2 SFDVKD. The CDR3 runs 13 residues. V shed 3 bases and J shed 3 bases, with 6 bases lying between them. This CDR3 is CATSDPLTDTQYF. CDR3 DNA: TGTGCCACCAGTGATCCCCTAACAGATACGCAGTATTTT.

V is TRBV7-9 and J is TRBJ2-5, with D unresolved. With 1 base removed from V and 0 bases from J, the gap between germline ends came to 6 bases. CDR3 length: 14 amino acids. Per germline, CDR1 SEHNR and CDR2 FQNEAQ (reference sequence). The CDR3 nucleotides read TGTGCCAGCAGCTTAGGAGTGAACCAAGAGACCCAGTACTTC. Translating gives CASSLGVNQETQYF.

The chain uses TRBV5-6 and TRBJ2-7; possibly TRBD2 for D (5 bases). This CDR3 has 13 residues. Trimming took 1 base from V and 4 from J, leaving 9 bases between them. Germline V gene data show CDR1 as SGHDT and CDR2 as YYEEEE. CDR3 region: CASSLRGTYEQYF. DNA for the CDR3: TGTGCCAGCAGCTTGCGGGGAACTTACGAGCAGTACTTC.

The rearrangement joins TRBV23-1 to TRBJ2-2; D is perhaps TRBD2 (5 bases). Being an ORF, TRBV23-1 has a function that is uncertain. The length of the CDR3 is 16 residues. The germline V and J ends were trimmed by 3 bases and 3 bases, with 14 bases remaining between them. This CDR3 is CASSQEALVDTGELFF. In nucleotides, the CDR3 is TGCGCCAGCAGTCAGGAGGCGCTTGTGGACACCGGGGAGCTGTTTTTT.

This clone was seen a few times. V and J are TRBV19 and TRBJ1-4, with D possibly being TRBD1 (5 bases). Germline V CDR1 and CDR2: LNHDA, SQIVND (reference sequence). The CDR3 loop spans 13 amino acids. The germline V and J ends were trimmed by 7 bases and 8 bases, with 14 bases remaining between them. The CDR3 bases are TGTGCCAGTATAGGAGGGGCAAAGGAAAAACTGTTTTTT. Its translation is CASIGGAKEKLFF.

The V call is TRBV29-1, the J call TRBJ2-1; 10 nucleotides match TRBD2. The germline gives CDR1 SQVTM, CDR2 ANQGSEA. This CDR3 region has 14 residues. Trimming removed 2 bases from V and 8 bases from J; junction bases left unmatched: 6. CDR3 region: CSVEPAGGPDEQFF. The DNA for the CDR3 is TGCAGCGTTGAACCAGCGGGGGGGCCGGATGAGCAGTTCTTC.

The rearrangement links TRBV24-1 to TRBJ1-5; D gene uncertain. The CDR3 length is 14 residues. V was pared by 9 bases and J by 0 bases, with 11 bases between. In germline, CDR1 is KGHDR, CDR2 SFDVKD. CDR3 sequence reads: CATSREGSNQPQHF. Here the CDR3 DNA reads TGTGCCACCTCTCGGGAGGGTAGCAATCAGCCCCAGCATTTT.

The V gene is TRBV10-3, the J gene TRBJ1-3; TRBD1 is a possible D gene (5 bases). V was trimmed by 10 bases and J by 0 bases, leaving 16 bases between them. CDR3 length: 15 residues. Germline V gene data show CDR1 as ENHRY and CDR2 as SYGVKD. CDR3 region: CATRAGEPSGNTIYF. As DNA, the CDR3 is TGTGCCACCAGGGCTGGAGAACCCTCTGGAAACACCATATATTTT.

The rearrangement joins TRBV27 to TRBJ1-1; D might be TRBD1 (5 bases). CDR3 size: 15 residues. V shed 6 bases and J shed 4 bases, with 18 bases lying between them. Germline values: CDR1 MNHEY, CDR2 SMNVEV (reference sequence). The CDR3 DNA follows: TGTGCCAGCAGCTTCAGCCCCAGGGTGGGCACTGAAGCTTTCTTT. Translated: CASSFSPRVGTEAFF.

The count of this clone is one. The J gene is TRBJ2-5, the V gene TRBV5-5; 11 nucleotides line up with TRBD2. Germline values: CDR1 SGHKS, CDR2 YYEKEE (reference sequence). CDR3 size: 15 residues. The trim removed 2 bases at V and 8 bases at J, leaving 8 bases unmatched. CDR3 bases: TGTGCCAGCAGCTTTGGGCTAGCGGGGGGTCCAACCCAGTACTTC. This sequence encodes CASSFGLAGGPTQYF.

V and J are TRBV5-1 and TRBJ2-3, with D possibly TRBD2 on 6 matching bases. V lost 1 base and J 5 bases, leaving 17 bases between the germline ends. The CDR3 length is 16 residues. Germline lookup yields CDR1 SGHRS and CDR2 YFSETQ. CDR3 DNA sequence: TGCGCCAGCAGCTTGCCTAGCGTCGAGGTTGGAGATACGCAGTATTTT. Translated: CASSLPSVEVGDTQYF.

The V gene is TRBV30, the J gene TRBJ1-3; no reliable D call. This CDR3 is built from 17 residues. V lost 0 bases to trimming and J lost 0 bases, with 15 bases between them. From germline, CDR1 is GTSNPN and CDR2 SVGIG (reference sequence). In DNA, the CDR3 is TGTGCCTGGAGTGTTGATACGCGGCCATCCTCTGGAAACACCATATATTTT. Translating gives CAWSVDTRPSSGNTIYF.

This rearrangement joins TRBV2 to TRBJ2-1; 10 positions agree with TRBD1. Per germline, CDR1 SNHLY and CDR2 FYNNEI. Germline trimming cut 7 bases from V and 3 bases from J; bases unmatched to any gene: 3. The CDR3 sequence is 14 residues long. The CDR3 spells CASTGQGFYNEQFF. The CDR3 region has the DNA TGTGCCAGCACGGGACAGGGGTTCTACAATGAGCAGTTCTTC.

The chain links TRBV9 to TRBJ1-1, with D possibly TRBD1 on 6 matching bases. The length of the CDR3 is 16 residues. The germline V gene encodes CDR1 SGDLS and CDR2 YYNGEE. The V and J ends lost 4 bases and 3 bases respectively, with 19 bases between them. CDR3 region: CASSRTGGPEDTEAFF. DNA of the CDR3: TGTGCCAGCAGCCGTACGGGGGGGCCTGAGGACACTGAAGCTTTCTTT.

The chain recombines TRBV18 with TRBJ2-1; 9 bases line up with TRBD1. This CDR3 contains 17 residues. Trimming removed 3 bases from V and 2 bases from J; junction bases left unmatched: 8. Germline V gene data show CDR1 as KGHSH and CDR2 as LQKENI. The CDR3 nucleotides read TGTGCCAGCTCACCTGCGGGACAGGGAATTCCCTACAATGAGCAGTTCTTC. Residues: CASSPAGQGIPYNEQFF.

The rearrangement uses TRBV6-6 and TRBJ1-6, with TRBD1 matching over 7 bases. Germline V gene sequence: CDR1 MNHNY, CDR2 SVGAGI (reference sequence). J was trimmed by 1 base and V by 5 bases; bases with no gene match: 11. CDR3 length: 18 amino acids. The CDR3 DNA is TGTGCCAGCAGTCTGACAGGGTTAGGTAGATCCTATAATTCACCCCTCCACTTT. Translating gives CASSLTGLGRSYNSPLHF.

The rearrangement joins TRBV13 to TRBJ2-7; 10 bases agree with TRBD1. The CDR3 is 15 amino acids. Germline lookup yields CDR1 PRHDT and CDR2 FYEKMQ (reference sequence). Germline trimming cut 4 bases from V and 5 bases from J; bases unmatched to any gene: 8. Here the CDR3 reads CASSYGDRGHNEQYF. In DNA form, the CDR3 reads TGTGCCAGCAGCTACGGCGACAGGGGGCACAACGAGCAGTACTTC.

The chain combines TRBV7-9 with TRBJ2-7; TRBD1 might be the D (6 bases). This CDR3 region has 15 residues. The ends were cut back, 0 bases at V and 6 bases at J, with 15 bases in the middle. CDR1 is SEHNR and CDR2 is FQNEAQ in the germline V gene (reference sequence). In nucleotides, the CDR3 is TGTGCCAGCAGCTTAGCGGGGGCTGGGGAAGTCGAGCAGTACTTC. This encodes CASSLAGAGEVEQYF.

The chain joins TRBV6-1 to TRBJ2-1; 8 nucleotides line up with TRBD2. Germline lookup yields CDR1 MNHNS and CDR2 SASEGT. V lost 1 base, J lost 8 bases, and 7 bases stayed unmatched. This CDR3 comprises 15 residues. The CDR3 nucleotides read TGTGCCAGCAGTGAAGGTCGGACTAGCCTACATGAGCAGTTCTTC. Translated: CASSEGRTSLHEQFF.

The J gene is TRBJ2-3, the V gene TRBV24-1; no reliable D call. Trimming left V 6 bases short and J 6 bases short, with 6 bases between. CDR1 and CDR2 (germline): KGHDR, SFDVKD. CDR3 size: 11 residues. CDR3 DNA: TGTGCCACCAGTTCTGCGGATACGCAGTATTTT. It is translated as CATSSADTQYF.